This passage covers 27 T cell receptor beta chains from one sample sequenced in a study of beta chain features in type 1 diabetes. Expressed TCRB transcripts got sequenced, as all isolated RNA was reverse transcribed. Some clones are missing from TCRdb's copy, which holds only in-frame ones; the method was immunoSEQ multiplex PCR. The profile shows more than 110,000 clones, around 7% of them singletons. Sequences were obtained from central memory CD4+ T cells from blood. These receptors all stem from a young woman in good health.

The chain combines TRBV7-2 with TRBJ2-5, with 12 bases that match TRBD2. The V and J ends lost 3 bases and 2 bases, in that order; junction bases with no gene match: 4. This CDR3 comprises 16 residues. Germline-derived CDR1 and CDR2 are SGHTA and FQGNSA. The CDR3 reads CASSLRTSGVQETQYF. CDR3 coding DNA: TGTGCCAGCAGCTTGCGGACTAGCGGGGTACAAGAGACCCAGTACTTC.

The rearrangement links TRBV18 to TRBJ2-7; the D is unclear. Germline V gene sequence: CDR1 KGHSH, CDR2 LQKENI. The CDR3 contains 14 residues. The germline V and J ends were trimmed by 4 bases and 6 bases, with 16 bases remaining between them. In DNA form, the CDR3 reads TGTGCCAGCTCACGAACAAGTGGAGTGGGCGAGCAGTACTTC. Its translation: CASSRTSGVGEQYF.

The chain combines TRBV23-1 with TRBJ2-7; D may be TRBD1 (5 bases). TRBV23-1 is designated an ORF whose function remains uncertain. The CDR3 extends over 17 amino acids. V was clipped by 3 bases and J by 3 bases, with 21 bases between them. The CDR3 nucleotides read TGCGCCAGCAGTCACTATCTGTTGAGGACAACCCTCTACGAGCAGTACTTC. It specifies CASSHYLLRTTLYEQYF.

The chain uses TRBV6-9 and TRBJ2-7, with 9 bases fitting TRBD2. Germline assignment: CDR1 MNHGY and CDR2 SVAAGI. The CDR3 has 14 amino acids. Trimming cost V 7 bases and J 6 bases; bases outside gene matches: 10. The CDR3 bases are TGTGCCAGCAAGGCTAGCGGGGAGGCTCTCGAGCAGTACTTC. Its protein product is CASKASGEALEQYF.

This clone occurred a few times. V gene TRBV4-3 combines with J gene TRBJ1-2; 8 bases match TRBD1. The CDR3 runs 15 residues. The junction had 5 bases not matched to a gene; V was cut back by 1 base and J by 4 bases. Germline CDR1 reads LGHNA; CDR2 reads YSLEER. As DNA, the CDR3 is TGCGCCAGCAGCCAAGGCCAGGGGGCGGCCTATGGCTACACCTTC. It codes for CASSQGQGAAYGYTF.

This clone was picked up a small number of times. The J gene is TRBJ2-5, the V gene TRBV5-6, with TRBD2 matching over 14 bases. The CDR3 runs 16 residues. V trimming: 1 base; J trimming: 3 bases; junction bases outside the gene matches: 2. Germline-derived CDR1 and CDR2 are SGHDT and YYEEEE. CDR3 coding DNA: TGTGCCAGCAGCTTGTTGGGACTAGCGGGAGAAGAGACCCAGTACTTC. This encodes CASSLLGLAGEETQYF.

This chain connects TRBV7-2 to TRBJ2-7; D is possibly TRBD2 (5 bases). The CDR3 has 14 amino acids. V was shortened by 6 bases and J by 7 bases, with 19 bases between the two germline ends. CDR1 is SGHTA and CDR2 is FQGNSA in the germline V gene. The CDR3: CASRMGANAWEQYF. The CDR3 DNA is TGTGCCAGCAGGATGGGAGCTAATGCGTGGGAGCAGTACTTC.

The chain couples TRBV7-9 to TRBJ2-5, with 9 bases matching TRBD2. This CDR3 contains 13 residues. V gave up 6 bases and J gave up 5 bases; unmatched junction bases: 4. From germline, CDR1 is SEHNR and CDR2 FQNEAQ (reference sequence). CDR3 protein: CASRGLAFETQYF. The CDR3 DNA reads as TGTGCCAGCAGGGGACTAGCCTTTGAGACCCAGTACTTC.

V usage is TRBV2 and J usage is TRBJ2-7, with TRBD1 identical over 9 bases. Germline CDR1 and CDR2: SNHLY and FYNNEI. This CDR3 comprises 15 residues. The V and J ends lost 6 bases and 0 bases, in that order; junction bases with no gene match: 6. The CDR3 sequence is CASRRPTGGSYEQYF. Here the CDR3 DNA reads TGTGCCAGCAGAAGACCGACAGGGGGCTCCTACGAGCAGTACTTC.

V gene TRBV7-6 combines with J gene TRBJ2-3; 10 nucleotides match TRBD2. The CDR3 loop spans 18 amino acids. J lost 0 bases, V lost 1 base, and 7 bases had no gene match. The V gene's germline CDR1 is SGHVS and CDR2 FNYEAQ. CDR3 sequence reads: CASSLVVAGGLSTDTQYF. In DNA form, the CDR3 reads TGTGCCAGCAGCTTAGTGGTAGCGGGAGGCCTGAGCACAGATACGCAGTATTTT.

This rearrangement joins TRBV11-2 to TRBJ2-1; 10 bases line up with TRBD1. V dropped 3 bases and J dropped 7; count of bases not matched to a gene: 9. The V gene's germline CDR1 is SGHAT and CDR2 FQNNGV. The CDR3 consists of 16 residues. Here the CDR3 DNA reads TGTGCCAGCAGCTTCCACCGGGACAGGGGTTTGAATGAGCAGTTCTTC. Translated, it gives CASSFHRDRGLNEQFF.

In its sample, this clone was seen a few times. The CDR3 DNA follows: TGTGCCAGCCTCGACTCATGGGACACTGAAGCTTTCTTT. It codes for CASLDSWDTEAFF. J is TRBJ1-1 and V is TRBV7-6; D uncertain. Trimming removed 8 bases at V and 3 bases at J, with 13 bases between. The V gene's germline CDR1 is SGHVS and CDR2 FNYEAQ. The CDR3 contains 13 residues.

This clone showed up just a few times. The rearrangement links TRBV7-2 to TRBJ2-5, with D possibly being TRBD2 (6 bases). The germline V gene has CDR1 SGHTA and CDR2 FQGNSA. V dropped 5 bases and J dropped 11 bases, with 18 bases sitting between them. This CDR3 is built from 13 residues. The chain's CDR3 is CASSPGVAREQYF. The CDR3 DNA sequence: TGTGCCAGCAGCCCCGGGGTAGCACGGGAGCAGTACTTC.

This clone showed up just a few times. The chain carries TRBV30 and TRBJ1-5; 7 bases agree with TRBD1. Germline trimming cut 3 bases from V and 2 bases from J; bases unmatched to any gene: 7. This CDR3 contains 15 residues. In germline, CDR1 is GTSNPN, CDR2 SVGIG (reference sequence). The chain's CDR3 is CAWSATGTRNQPQHF. The CDR3 nucleotides are TGTGCCTGGAGCGCGACAGGGACCCGCAATCAGCCCCAGCATTTT.

This clone showed up just a few times. This chain links TRBV27 with TRBJ1-5; D ambiguous. V shed 3 bases and J shed 3 bases, with 18 bases lying between them. This CDR3 has 17 residues. Germline loops: CDR1 MNHEY, CDR2 SMNVEV (reference sequence). CDR3 in amino acids: CASSLETGRDHNQPQHF. The CDR3 coding sequence is TGTGCCAGCAGTTTGGAGACCGGGAGGGATCACAATCAGCCCCAGCATTTT.

This clone was observed at least ten times. The junction differs from germline at one of its ends, possibly a read error. The chain has TRBV7-2 and TRBJ2-1, with 12 bases identical to TRBD2. The CDR3 sequence is 14 residues long. Germline-derived CDR1 and CDR2 are SGHTA and FQGNSA. CDR3 region: CASSLAGGYNEQFF. The CDR3 bases are TGTGCCAGCAGCCTAGCGGGAGGGTACAATGAGCAGTTCTTC.

In this sample, this clone turned up a few times. The chain combines TRBV11-2 with TRBJ2-3, with D possibly matching TRBD2 (6 bases). Trimming stripped 5 bases from V and 2 bases from J, with 17 bases between. The CDR3 length is 16 residues. The V gene's germline CDR1 is SGHAT and CDR2 FQNNGV. This CDR3 reads CASSRGTQATTDTQYF. CDR3 nucleotide sequence: TGTGCCAGCAGCCGAGGGACTCAGGCAACCACAGATACGCAGTATTTT.

This clone occurred a few times. The chain joins TRBV18 to TRBJ1-2; TRBD1 matches at 8 bases. This CDR3 region has 13 residues. Germline V gives CDR1 KGHSH, CDR2 LQKENI. The V gene end was trimmed by 3 bases and the J gene end by 4 bases; junction bases not matched to a gene: 1. CDR3 nucleotide sequence: TGTGCCAGCTCACCGGACAGGGCCTATGGCTACACCTTC. It codes for CASSPDRAYGYTF.

The rearrangement uses TRBV7-6 and TRBJ2-1; TRBD2 aligns across 10 bases. After removal of 5 bases from V and 4 bases from J, the junction contained 11 bases not matched to a gene. The CDR3 length is 17 residues. From germline, CDR1 is SGHVS and CDR2 FNYEAQ. CDR3 in DNA: TGTGCCAGCAGCCCAGGGGGAGTAGCGGGAGGTTACAATGAGCAGTTCTTC. It encodes CASSPGGVAGGYNEQFF.

This clone was detected a few times. The rearrangement uses TRBV11-2 and TRBJ2-5; maybe TRBD2 (5 bases). Germline CDR1 reads SGHAT; CDR2 reads FQNNGV. V lost 1 base, J lost 1 base, and 13 bases lay in between. This CDR3 has 16 residues. CDR3 protein: CASSLGGGRSQETQYF. As DNA, the CDR3 is TGTGCCAGCAGCTTAGGAGGAGGACGGTCCCAAGAGACCCAGTACTTC.

This clone has just a few counts. The rearrangement links TRBV29-1 to TRBJ2-3; 9 bases map to TRBD2. The J segment lost 4 bases and the V segment lost 7 bases, leaving 21 bases of the junction unmatched. CDR1 is SQVTM, CDR2 ANQGSEA, per germline. The CDR3 is 18 residues long. In DNA, the CDR3 is TGCAGCGCCGTTAGCGGGAGTTACCGACGTACCTCAGCAGATACGCAGTATTTT. Translating it yields CSAVSGSYRRTSADTQYF.

In the case of this clone: At one of its ends the junction is not consistent with the germline gene, which may arise from a read error. This sequence joins TRBV5-4 and TRBJ2-7; tentative D call: TRBD2 (6 bases). The germline V gene has CDR1 SGHNT and CDR2 YYREEE (reference sequence). This CDR3 is 15 amino acids long. CDR3 sequence: CASSPYSGASYEQYF. CDR3 coding DNA: TGCGCCAGCAGCCCCTATTCGGGAGCCTCCTACGAGCAGTACTTC.

The sample holds a few counts of this clone. CDR3 DNA: TGCGCCAGCAGCCCGGGACAGGGGGCAGTTTCGACCTACGAGCAGTACTTC. Amino acids: CASSPGQGAVSTYEQYF. The rearrangement links TRBV5-1 to TRBJ2-7, with 12 bases aligning to TRBD1. The CDR3 sequence is 17 residues long. J gave up 2 bases and V 4 bases, and 10 bases lay outside the gene matches. CDR1 is SGHRS, CDR2 YFSETQ, per germline.

This chain joins TRBV18 and TRBJ1-1; no clear D gene. This CDR3 has 13 residues. Per the germline V gene, CDR1 is KGHSH and CDR2 is LQKENI. The ends were cut back, 4 bases at V and 1 base at J, with 7 bases in the middle. The CDR3 protein is CASSLSGNTEAFF. The CDR3 DNA is TGTGCCAGCTCACTGTCGGGGAACACTGAAGCTTTCTTT.

This clone was found a few times. The V and J genes are TRBV5-1 and TRBJ2-1; the match to TRBD2 covers 9 bases. The CDR3 is made up of 15 amino acids. Per germline, CDR1 SGHRS and CDR2 YFSETQ. V trimming: 0 bases; J trimming: 3 bases; junction bases outside the gene matches: 1. The chain's CDR3 is CASSLGLADYNEQFF. DNA for the CDR3: TGCGCCAGCAGCTTGGGACTAGCGGACTACAATGAGCAGTTCTTC.

The rearrangement uses TRBV7-2 and TRBJ2-1, with 7 bases lining up with TRBD1. The germline gives CDR1 SGHTA, CDR2 FQGNSA. The CDR3 has 14 amino acids. V lost 4 bases, J lost 12 bases, and 12 bases stayed unmatched. CDR3 nucleotides: TGTGCCAGCAGCTCGGAGACAGGGTCGAGGGGGCAGTTCTTC. Translated, it gives CASSSETGSRGQFF.

The V call is TRBV28, the J call TRBJ1-5; TRBD1 aligns across 9 bases. This CDR3 region has 16 residues. Germline V CDR1 and CDR2: MDHEN, SYDVKM. After removal of 5 bases from V and 5 bases from J, the junction contained 10 bases not matched to a gene. The CDR3 DNA is TGTGCCAGCAGTATAAACACAGGGGGCGCTTATCAGCCCCAGCATTTT. This codes for CASSINTGGAYQPQHF.